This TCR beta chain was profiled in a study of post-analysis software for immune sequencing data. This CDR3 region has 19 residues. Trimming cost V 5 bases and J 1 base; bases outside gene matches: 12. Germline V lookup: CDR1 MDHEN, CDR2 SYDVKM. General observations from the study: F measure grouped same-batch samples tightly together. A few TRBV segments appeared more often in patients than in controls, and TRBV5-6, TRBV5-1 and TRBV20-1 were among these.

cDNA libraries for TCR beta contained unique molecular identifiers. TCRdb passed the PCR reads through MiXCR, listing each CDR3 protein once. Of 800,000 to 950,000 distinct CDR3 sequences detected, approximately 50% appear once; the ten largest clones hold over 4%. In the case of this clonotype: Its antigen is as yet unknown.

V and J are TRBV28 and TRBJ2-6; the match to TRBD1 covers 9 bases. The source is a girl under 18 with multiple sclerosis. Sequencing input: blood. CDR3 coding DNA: TGTGCCAGCAGTCCCTTCCCACGGGACAGGGATTCTGGGGCCAACGTCCTGACTTTC. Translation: CASSPFPRDRDSGANVLTF.